This TCR beta chain was obtained from a study of CD8+CD57+ T cells in acquired aplastic anemia. Study-wide context: The average for DNA from sorted CD4+ and CD8+ cells was 3 to 3.5 ug.

The authors sequenced patients whose flow cytometry had shown CD8+CD57+ cell expansion. Blood came from patients not yet given any therapy. In the case of this clonotype: Its antigen is not known.

Study-wide findings and caveats: It was found that about 31 CD8+ CDR3 sequences were shared between patients and controls. CD8+ Simpson's diversity did not differ significantly between patients and controls.

The use of genomic DNA as template underpinned the TCR beta VDJ and CDR3 profiling. TCRdb re-analysed the reads in MiXCR, keeping a single row per CDR3 protein. This table has about 120,000 distinct CDR3 sequences, 45% to 60% appearing once. Germline lookup yields CDR1 KGHDR and CDR2 SFDVKD. The CDR3 spans 15 residues. Between the trimmed V and J ends, which lost 3 bases and 0 bases, there was a span of 9 bases. The J gene is TRBJ2-3, the V gene TRBV24-1; D may correspond to TRBD1 or TRBD2 (5 bases each). The clonotype originates from a human donor with aplastic anemia. Sample: sorted CD4+, CD8+, or CD8+CD57+ T cells (not recorded which) from PBMCs. The CDR3 DNA follows: TGTGCCACCAGTGATGCCCGGGACAGCACAGATACGCAGTATTTT. This translates into CATSDARDSTDTQYF.